This T cell receptor beta chain comes out of a study of blood T cell repertoires in COVID-19. Study-wide context: The United States, Italy and Spain supplied acute and convalescent COVID-19 samples.

TCRdb's table, derived via immunoSEQ multiplex PCR, lists solely in-frame clones and lacks some. The table shows about 370,000 clones, with approximately 90% occurring only once. V lost 4 bases to trimming and J lost 7 bases, with 10 bases between them. The CDR3 covers 13 residues. Germline lookup yields CDR1 LGHNT and CDR2 FRNRAP. The rearrangement joins TRBV12-5 to TRBJ2-2; D uncertain. Sequences were obtained from PBMCs or T cells enriched from blood (not recorded which). This receptor was obtained from a man aged 18 to 30 who had recovered from COVID-19. The CDR3 sequence is CASGYELYGELFF. CDR3 coding DNA: TGTGCTAGTGGTTACGAGTTATACGGGGAGCTGTTTTTT.